This T cell receptor (beta chain) came from a study of blood T cell repertoires in COVID-19. Study summary: The United States, Italy and Spain supplied acute and convalescent COVID-19 samples. In each case, the material was cDNA or gDNA derived from T cells, B-cell-depleted T cells, or PBMCs.

In the authors' workflow: For nucleated cells, counts were estimated from reference gene primer amplification. Profiling relied on immunoSEQ multiplex PCR, and the TCRdb table lists in-frame clones only, not all of them. V, J and clone size derive from that table, while D and trimming were established from the DNA sequence. The data show approximately 70,000 clones, roughly 88% seen once. This clonotype originated in a woman aged 55-70 years with acute or convalescent COVID-19. The specimen sequenced was peripheral blood.

Written as DNA, the CDR3 is TGTGCCAGCAGCACTACCGACAGGGGGCGTATGATCGATGAGCAGTTCTTC. Protein product: CASSTTDRGRMIDEQFF. This chain connects TRBV7-9 to TRBJ2-1; 10 bases match TRBD1. After removal of 5 bases from V and 8 bases from J, the junction contained 15 bases not matched to a gene. Germline CDR1 SEHNR, CDR2 FQNEAQ (reference sequence). The CDR3 consists of 17 residues.